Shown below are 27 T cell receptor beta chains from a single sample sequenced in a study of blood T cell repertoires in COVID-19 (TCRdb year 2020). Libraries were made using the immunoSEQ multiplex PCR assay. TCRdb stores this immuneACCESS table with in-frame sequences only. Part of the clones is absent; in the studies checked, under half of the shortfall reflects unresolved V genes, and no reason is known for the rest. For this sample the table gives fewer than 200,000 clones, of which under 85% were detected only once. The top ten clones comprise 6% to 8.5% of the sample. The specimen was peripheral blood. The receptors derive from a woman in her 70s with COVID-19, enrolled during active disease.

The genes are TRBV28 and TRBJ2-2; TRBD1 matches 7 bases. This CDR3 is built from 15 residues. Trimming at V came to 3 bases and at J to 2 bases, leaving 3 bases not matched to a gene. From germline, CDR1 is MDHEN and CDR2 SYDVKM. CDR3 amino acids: CASSFGTVNTGELFF. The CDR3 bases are TGTGCCAGCAGTTTTGGGACAGTTAACACCGGGGAGCTGTTTTTT.

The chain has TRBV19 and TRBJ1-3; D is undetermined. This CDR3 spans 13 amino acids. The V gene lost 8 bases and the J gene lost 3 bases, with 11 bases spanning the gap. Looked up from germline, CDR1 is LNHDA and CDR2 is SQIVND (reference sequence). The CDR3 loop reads CASRTKSGNTIYF. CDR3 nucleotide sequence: TGTGCCAGTCGTACCAAGAGTGGAAACACCATATATTTT.

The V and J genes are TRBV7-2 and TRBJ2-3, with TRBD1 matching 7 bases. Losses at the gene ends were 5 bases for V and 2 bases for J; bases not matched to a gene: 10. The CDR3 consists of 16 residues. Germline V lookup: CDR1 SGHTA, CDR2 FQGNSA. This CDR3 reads CASSRAPGQPTDTQYF. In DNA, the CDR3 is TGTGCCAGCAGCCGTGCCCCGGGACAGCCCACAGATACGCAGTATTTT.

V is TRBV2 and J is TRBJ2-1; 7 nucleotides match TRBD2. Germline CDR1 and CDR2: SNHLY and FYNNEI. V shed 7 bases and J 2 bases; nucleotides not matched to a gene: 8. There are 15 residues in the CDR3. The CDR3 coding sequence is TGTGCCAGCACCTCCGGACTAGAACCCTACAATGAGCAGTTCTTC. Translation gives CASTSGLEPYNEQFF.

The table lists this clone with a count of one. CDR3 loop: CASSLGENTEAFF. CDR3 nucleotide sequence: TGTGCCAGCAGTCTAGGGGAGAACACTGAAGCTTTCTTT. This chain uses TRBV2 with TRBJ1-1; TRBD1 might be the D (5 bases). CDR1 is SNHLY and CDR2 is FYNNEI in the germline V gene. This CDR3 has 13 residues. Trimming took off 5 bases at V and 1 base at J, with 8 bases between the two ends.

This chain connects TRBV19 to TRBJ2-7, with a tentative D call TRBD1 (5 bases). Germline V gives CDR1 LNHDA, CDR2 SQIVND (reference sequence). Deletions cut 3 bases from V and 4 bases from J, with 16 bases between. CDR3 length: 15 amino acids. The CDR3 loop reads CASSIGASRRYEQYF. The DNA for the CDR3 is TGTGCCAGTAGTATTGGGGCCTCACGGCGTTACGAGCAGTACTTC.

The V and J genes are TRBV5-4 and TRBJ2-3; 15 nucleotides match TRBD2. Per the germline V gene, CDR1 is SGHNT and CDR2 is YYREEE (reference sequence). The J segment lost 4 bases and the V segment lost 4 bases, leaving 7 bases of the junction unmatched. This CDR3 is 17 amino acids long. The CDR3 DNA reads TGTGCCAGCAGCCCAGGGACTAGCGGGAGGCGGGCAGATACGCAGTATTTT. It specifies CASSPGTSGRRADTQYF.

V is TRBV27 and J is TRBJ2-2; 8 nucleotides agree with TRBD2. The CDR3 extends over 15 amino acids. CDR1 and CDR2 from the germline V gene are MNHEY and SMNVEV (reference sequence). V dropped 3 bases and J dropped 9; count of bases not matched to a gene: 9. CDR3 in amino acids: CASSLTGTSRRELFF. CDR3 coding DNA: TGTGCCAGCAGTTTGACCGGGACTAGTCGGCGGGAGCTGTTTTTT.

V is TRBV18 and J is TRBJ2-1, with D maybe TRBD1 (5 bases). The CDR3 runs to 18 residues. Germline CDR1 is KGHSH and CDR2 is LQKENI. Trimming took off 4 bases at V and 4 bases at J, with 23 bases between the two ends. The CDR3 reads CASSRQGPPSAAYNEQFF. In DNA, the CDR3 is TGTGCCAGCTCACGGCAGGGTCCGCCCAGCGCCGCTTACAATGAGCAGTTCTTC.

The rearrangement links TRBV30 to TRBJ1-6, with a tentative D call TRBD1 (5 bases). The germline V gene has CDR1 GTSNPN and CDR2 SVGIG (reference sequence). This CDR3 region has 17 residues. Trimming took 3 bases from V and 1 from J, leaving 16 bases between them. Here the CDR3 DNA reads TGTGCCTGGAGGGACACTCGTACCCCTTCCTATAATTCACCCCTCCACTTT. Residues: CAWRDTRTPSYNSPLHF.

The CDR3 region has the DNA TGTGCCAGCAGTGGAGGGGGCCAGGGAGGTTGGGTGAGAGAGACCCAGTACTTC. Translating it yields CASSGGGQGGWVRETQYF. The chain combines TRBV2 with TRBJ2-5, with D possibly TRBD1 on 7 matching bases. Germline CDR1 and CDR2: SNHLY and FYNNEI. V was shortened by 4 bases and J by 4 bases, with 25 bases between the two germline ends. CDR3 size: 18 residues.

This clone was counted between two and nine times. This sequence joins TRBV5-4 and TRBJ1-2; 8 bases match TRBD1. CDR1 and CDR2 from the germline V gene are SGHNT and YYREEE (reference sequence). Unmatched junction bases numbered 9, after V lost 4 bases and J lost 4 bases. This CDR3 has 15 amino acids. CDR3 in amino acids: CASSPNSDRVYGYTF. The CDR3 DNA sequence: TGTGCCAGCAGCCCAAACTCGGACAGGGTCTATGGCTACACCTTC.

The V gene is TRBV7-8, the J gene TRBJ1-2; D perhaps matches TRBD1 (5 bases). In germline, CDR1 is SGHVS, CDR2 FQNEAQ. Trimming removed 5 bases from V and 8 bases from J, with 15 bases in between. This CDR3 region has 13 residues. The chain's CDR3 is CASSSRQGLGYTF. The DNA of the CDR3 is TGTGCCAGCAGCAGCCGGCAGGGTTTGGGCTACACCTTC.

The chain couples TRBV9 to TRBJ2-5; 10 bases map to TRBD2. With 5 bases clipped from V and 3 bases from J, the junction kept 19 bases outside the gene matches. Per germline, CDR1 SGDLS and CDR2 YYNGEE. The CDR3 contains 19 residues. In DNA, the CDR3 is TGTGCCAGCAGTAGGCGAACTGGGACGACTAGCGGGCCTGAAGAGACCCAGTACTTC. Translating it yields CASSRRTGTTSGPEETQYF.

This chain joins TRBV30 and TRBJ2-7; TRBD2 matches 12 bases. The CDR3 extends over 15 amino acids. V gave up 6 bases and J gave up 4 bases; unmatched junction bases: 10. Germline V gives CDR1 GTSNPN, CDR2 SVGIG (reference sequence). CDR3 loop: CACTPSGRASYEQYF. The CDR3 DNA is TGTGCCTGCACCCCTAGCGGGAGGGCCTCGTACGAGCAGTACTTC.

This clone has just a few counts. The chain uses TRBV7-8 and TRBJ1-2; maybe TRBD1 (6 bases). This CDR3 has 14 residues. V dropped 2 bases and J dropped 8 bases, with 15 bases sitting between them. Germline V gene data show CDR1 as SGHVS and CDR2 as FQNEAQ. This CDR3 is CASSLLMRGSGYTF. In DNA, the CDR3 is TGTGCCAGCAGCTTATTGATGAGGGGGAGCGGCTACACCTTC.

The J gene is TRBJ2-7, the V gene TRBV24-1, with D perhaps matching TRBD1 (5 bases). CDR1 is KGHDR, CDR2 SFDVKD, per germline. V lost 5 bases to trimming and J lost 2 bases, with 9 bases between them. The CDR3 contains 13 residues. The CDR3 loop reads CATSASDTYEQYF. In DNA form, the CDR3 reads TGTGCCACCAGTGCTTCGGACACCTACGAGCAGTACTTC.

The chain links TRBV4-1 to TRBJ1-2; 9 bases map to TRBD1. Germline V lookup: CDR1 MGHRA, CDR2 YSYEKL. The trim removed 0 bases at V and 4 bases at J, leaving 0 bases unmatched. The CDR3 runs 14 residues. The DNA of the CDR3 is TGCGCCAGCAGCCAAGAACAGGGGGCCTATGGCTACACCTTC. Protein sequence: CASSQEQGAYGYTF.

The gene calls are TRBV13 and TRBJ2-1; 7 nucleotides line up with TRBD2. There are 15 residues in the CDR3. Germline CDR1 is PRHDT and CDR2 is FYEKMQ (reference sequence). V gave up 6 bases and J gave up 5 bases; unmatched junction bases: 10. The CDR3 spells CASRPRGSFDNEQFF. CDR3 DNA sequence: TGTGCCAGCAGACCGCGGGGGAGCTTCGACAATGAGCAGTTCTTC.

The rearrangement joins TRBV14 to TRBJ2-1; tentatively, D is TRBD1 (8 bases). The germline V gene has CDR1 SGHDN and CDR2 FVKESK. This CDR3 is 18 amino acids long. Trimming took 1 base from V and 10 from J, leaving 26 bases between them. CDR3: CASSQAPGGTGKGGEQFF. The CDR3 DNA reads TGTGCCAGCAGCCAAGCTCCCGGTGGGACAGGCAAGGGAGGGGAGCAGTTCTTC. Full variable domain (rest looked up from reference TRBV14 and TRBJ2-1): EAGVTQFPSHSVIEKGQTVTLRCDPISGHDNLYWYRRVMGKEIKFLLHFVKESKQDESGMPNNRFLAERTGGTYSTLKVQPAELEDSGVYFCASSQAPGGTGKGGEQFFGPGTRLTVL.

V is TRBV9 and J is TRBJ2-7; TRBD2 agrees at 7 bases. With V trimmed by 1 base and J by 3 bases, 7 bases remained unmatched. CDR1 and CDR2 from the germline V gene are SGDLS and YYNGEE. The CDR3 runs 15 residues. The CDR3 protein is CASSVLDAGVYEQYF. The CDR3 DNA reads TGTGCCAGCAGCGTATTAGACGCGGGAGTCTACGAGCAGTACTTC.

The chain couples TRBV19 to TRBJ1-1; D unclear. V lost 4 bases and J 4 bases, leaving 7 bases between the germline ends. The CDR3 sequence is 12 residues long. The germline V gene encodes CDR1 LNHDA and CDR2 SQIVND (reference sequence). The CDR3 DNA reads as TGTGCCAGTAGTAATTATCGCACTGAAGCTTTCTTT. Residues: CASSNYRTEAFF.

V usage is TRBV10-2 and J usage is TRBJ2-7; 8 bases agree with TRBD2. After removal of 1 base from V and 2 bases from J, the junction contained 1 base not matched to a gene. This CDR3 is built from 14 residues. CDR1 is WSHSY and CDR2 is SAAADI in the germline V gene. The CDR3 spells CASSEFGGAYEQYF. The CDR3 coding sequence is TGCGCCAGCAGTGAGTTCGGGGGGGCCTACGAGCAGTACTTC.

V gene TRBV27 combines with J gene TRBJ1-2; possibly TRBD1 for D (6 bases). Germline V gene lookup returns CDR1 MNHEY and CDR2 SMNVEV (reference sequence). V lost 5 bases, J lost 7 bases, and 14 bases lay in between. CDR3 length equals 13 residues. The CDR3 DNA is TGTGCCAGCAGTCGCAACTCAGGGGTTGGCTACACCTTC. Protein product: CASSRNSGVGYTF.

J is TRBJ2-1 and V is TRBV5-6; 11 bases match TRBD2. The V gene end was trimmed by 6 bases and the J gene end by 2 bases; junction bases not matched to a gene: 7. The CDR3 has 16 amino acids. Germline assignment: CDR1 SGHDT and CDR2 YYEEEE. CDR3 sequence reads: CASTLLAGGPYNEQFF. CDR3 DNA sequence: TGTGCCAGCACGTTGCTAGCGGGAGGCCCCTACAATGAGCAGTTCTTC.

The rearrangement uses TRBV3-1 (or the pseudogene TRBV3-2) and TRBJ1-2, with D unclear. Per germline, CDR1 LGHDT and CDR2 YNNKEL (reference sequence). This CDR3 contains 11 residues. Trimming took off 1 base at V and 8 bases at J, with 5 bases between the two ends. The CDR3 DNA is TGTGCCAGCAGCCAAGCACAGGGCTACACCTTC. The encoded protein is CASSQAQGYTF.

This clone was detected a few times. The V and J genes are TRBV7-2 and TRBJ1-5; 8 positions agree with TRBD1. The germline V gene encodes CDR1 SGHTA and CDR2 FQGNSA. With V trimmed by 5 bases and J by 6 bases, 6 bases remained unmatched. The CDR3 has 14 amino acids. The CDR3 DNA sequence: TGTGCCAGCAGCGTCGACAGGGGCGGTCAGCCCCAGCATTTT. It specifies CASSVDRGGQPQHF.